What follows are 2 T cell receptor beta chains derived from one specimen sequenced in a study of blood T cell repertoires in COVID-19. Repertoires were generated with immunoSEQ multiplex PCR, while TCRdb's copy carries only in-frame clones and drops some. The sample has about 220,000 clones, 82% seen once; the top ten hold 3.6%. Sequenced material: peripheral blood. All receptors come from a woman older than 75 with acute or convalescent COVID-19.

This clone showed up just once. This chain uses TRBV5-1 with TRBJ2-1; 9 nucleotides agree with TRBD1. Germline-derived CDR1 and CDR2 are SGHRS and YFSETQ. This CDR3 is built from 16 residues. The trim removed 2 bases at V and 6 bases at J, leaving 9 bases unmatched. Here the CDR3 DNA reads TGCGCCAGCAGCTTAGGCCGGGACAGGGCCCGCAATGAGCAGTTCTTC. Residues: CASSLGRDRARNEQFF. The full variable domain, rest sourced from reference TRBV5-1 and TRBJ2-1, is KAGVTQTPRYLIKTRGQQVTLSCSPISGHRSVSWYQQTPGQGLQFLFEYFSETQRNKGNFPGRFSGRQFSNSRSEMNVSTLELGDSALYLCASSLGRDRARNEQFFGPGTRLTVL.

This CDR3 is CASRGGDSQPQHF. Here the CDR3 DNA reads TGTGCCAGCCGGGGGGGGGACAGTCAGCCCCAGCATTTT. This chain uses TRBV6-6 with TRBJ1-5; the match to TRBD1 covers 7 bases. CDR1 is MNHNY, CDR2 SVGAGI, per germline (reference sequence). The CDR3 is 13 residues long. V shed 8 bases and J 6 bases; nucleotides not matched to a gene: 7.